The source of this TCR beta chain is a study of vaccination and CD4 T cells after COVID-19. The overall study: Overlapping spike peptides from SARS-CoV-2, HCoV-NL63, HCoV-OC43 and HCoV-229E served to stimulate the cells.

Germline lookup yields CDR1 GTSNPN and CDR2 SVGIG (reference sequence). V was shortened by 3 bases and J by 5 bases, with 16 bases between the two germline ends. The CDR3 runs to 14 residues. The Oncomine TCR Beta short-read assay sequenced DNA from cultured CD4+ T cells. From the PCR reads, TCRdb called clonotypes with MiXCR, one entry per CDR3 protein. The repertoire holds approximately 15,000 distinct CDR3 sequences, with around three fifths as singletons. About this clonotype: Its antigen is not identified.

Treatment indicated: roughly ten-day PBMC culture with coronavirus spike peptide pools or control peptides (ViraFEST assay). The ViraFEST method relied on peptide pools to expand antigen-specific T cells, followed by TCR sequencing. The sequenced sample was CD4+ T cells from blood, cultured in vitro. The rearrangement uses TRBV30 and TRBJ2-5, with D perhaps TRBD1 (7 bases). The sequence was collected from a human donor who had recovered from COVID-19. The DNA of the CDR3 is TGTGCCTGGAGGGGGGGACAGCCCTCGGAGACCCAGTACTTC. Its translation is CAWRGGQPSETQYF. Variable domain in full (rest from reference TRBV30 and TRBJ2-5): SQTIHQWPATLVQPVGSPLSLECTVEGTSNPNLYWYRQAAGRGLQLLFYSVGIGQISSEVPQNLSASRPQDRQFILSSKKLLLSDSGFYLCAWRGGQPSETQYFGPGTRLLVL.